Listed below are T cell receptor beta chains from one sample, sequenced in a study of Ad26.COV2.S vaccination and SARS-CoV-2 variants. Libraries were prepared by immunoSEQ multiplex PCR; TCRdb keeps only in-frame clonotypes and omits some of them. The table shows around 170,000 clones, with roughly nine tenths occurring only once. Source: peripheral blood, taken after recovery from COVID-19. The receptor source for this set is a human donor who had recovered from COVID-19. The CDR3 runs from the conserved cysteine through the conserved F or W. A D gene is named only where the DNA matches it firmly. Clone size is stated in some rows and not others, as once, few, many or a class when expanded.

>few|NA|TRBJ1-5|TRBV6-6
TGTGCCAGCAGTATTGAGGGGAATCAGCCCCAGCATTTT
CASSIEGNQPQHF
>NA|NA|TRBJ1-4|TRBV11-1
TGTGCCAGCAGCTTCTCACCGTGGGATGAAAAACTGTTTTTT
CASSFSPWDEKLFF
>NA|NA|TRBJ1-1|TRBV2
TGTGCCAGCAGTCGGGGGGAATTGAACACTGAAGCTTTCTTT
CASSRGELNTEAFF
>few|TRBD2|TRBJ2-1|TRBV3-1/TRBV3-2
TGTGCCAGCGGAAGGCTAGCGGGAGTTAGCGAGCAGTTCTTC
CASGRLAGVSEQFF
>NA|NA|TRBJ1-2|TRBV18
TGTGCCAGCTCCAGGACAGATGACTATGGCTACACCTTC
CASSRTDDYGYTF
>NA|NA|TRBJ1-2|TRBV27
TGTGCCAGCAGCCCTGTGGAAGGGGCTGGCTACACCTTC
CASSPVEGAGYTF
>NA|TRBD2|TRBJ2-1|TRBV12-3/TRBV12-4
TGTGCCATCTGGTTAGCGGGGGCTATAGGGCAGTTCTTC
CAIWLAGAIGQFF
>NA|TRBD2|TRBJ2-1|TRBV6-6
TGTGCCAGCAGTTTAGCGGGAAGGAAGTTCTTC
CASSLAGRKFF
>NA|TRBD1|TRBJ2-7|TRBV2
TGTGCCAGCAGTCCAGGACAGGGGGCGGAGCAGTACTTC
CASSPGQGAEQYF
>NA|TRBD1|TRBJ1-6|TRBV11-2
TGTGCCAGCAGGCCTCTTCCAGGGGGCTGGAATTCACCCCTCCACTTT
CASRPLPGGWNSPLHF
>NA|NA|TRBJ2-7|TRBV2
TGTGCCAGCAGGCTAGCGCGTTCCTACGAGCAGTACTTC
CASRLARSYEQYF
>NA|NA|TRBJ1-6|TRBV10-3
TGTGCCATCAGTGATGACGGGAACTATAATTCACCCCTCCACTTT
CAISDDGNYNSPLHF
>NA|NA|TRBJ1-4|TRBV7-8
TGTGCCAGCAGCTTAGCGTCAACAGCAACTAATGAAAAACTGTTTTTT
CASSLASTATNEKLFF
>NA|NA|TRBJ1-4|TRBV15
TGTGCCACCAGCAGTTTCTTGGGGGCTAATGAAAAACTGTTTTTT
CATSSFLGANEKLFF
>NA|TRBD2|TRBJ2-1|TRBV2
TGTGCCAGCAGTCTACCGGGACTAGCGTTGTATGAGCAGTTCTTC
CASSLPGLALYEQFF
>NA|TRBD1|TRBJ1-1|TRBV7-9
TGTGCCAGCAGCTTAGTGGGCAGGGGGGACACTGAAGCTTTCTTT
CASSLVGRGDTEAFF